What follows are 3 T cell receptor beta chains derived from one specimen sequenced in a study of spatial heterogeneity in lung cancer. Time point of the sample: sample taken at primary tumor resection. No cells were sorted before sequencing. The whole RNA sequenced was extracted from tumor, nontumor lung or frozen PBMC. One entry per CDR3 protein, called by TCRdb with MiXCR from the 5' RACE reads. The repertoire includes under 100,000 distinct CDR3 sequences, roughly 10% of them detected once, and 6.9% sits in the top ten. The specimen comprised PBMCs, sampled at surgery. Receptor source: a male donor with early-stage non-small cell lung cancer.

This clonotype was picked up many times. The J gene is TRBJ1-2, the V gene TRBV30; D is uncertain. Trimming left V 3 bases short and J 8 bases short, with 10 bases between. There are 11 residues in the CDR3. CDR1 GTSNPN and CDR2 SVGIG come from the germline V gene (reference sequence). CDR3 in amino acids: CAWSWVGGYTF. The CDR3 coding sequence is TGTGCCTGGAGCTGGGTCGGAGGCTACACCTTC.

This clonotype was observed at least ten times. The CDR3 nucleotides read TGTGCCAGCAGCCAAGATATAGGGGGTGAGACCCAGTACTTC. Its protein is CASSQDIGGETQYF. V and J are TRBV14 and TRBJ2-5, with D perhaps TRBD1 (6 bases). The CDR3 sequence is 14 residues long. The V gene's germline CDR1 is SGHDN and CDR2 FVKESK. V lost 0 bases and J lost 5, with 10 bases in between.

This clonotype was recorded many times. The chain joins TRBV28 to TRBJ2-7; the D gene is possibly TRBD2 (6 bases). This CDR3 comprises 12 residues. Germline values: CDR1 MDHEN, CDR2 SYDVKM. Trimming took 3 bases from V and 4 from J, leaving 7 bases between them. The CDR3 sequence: CASSFGTYEQYF. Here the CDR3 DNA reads TGTGCCAGCAGTTTTGGGACTTACGAGCAGTACTTC.